This TCR beta chain is from a study of graft-versus-host responses after intestinal transplantation. Of note for this clone: No antigen is known for it.

TCRdb's copy holds only in-frame clones and misses some; the assay was immunoSEQ multiplex PCR. The sample holds tens of thousands of clones, 90% to 95% seen once. The CDR3 runs to 15 residues. V was trimmed by 0 bases and J by 1 base, leaving 7 bases between them. Germline V gene data show CDR1 as MNHNS and CDR2 as SASEGT. Overall study results and limits: GvH clones detected in recipient marrow included some appearing first in ileum or blood.

This sample comprised unstimulated CD8+ T cells sorted from spleen or lymph node cells, obtained before transplant. The sequence was obtained from a human donor who was the organ donor for an intestinal transplant. The rearrangement joins TRBV6-1 to TRBJ1-5; D remains unclear. This CDR3 reads CASSEAPASNQPQHF. The DNA of the CDR3 is TGTGCCAGCAGTGAAGCTCCGGCGAGCAATCAGCCCCAGCATTTT.